There are a few counts of the clone carrying this T cell receptor beta chain. Its antigen is still unknown. These data originate in a study of siplizumab effects on memory and regulatory T cells. Regarding the study as a whole: Naive T cells were seemingly more diverse than memory cells, and major contributions to the alloresponse seemed to be made by them.

V was trimmed by 0 bases and J by 7 bases, leaving 7 bases between them. Germline V gene sequence: CDR1 SGHDN, CDR2 FVKESK. The CDR3 sequence is 12 residues long. Generated by immunoSEQ multiplex PCR, the TCRdb table keeps only in-frame clones and is missing some. Of about 72,000 clones in the sample, roughly 89% were seen once. Sequencing was done on a sample of CD8+ T cells sorted from blood. The TCR comes from a human donor in good health. V is TRBV14 and J is TRBJ2-7; unclear D gene. CDR3 sequence: CASSQDWGEQYF. CDR3 DNA sequence: TGTGCCAGCAGCCAAGATTGGGGAGAGCAGTACTTC.